What follows is one T cell receptor beta chain and its context. The PCR made use of 60 Vbeta and 13 Jbeta primers. The data were produced by immunoSEQ multiplex PCR, yet TCRdb's version contains in-frame clones alone and is incomplete. The sample comprises roughly 110,000 clones, roughly 87% of which are singletons, and roughly 2.6% rests with the top ten. This specimen comes from a study of cytomegalovirus exposure and HLA in healthy donors. V shed 2 bases and J shed 9 bases, with 11 bases lying between them. The CDR3 extends over 13 amino acids. Germline V gene lookup returns CDR1 MNHNS and CDR2 SASEGT.

This chain uses TRBV6-1 with TRBJ2-1; weak D call: TRBD2 (6 bases). Sequenced: PBMCs. This clonotype was obtained from a man aged 30 to 45 in good health and CMV-seropositive. The chain's CDR3 is CASSESEAGEQFF. In DNA form, the CDR3 reads TGTGCCAGCAGTGAATCGGAAGCGGGTGAGCAGTTCTTC.